This record looks at one T cell receptor (beta chain) sequence and its context. The source of the sample is a study of T cell changes during pregnancy in multiple sclerosis. Clones were sequenced by immunoSEQ multiplex PCR, and TCRdb holds only the in-frame ones, with some missing. The sample has roughly 40,000 clones; around 90% are singletons. The sequence was obtained from a female donor with multiple sclerosis, enrolled in a pregnancy study. Sequenced here: CD8+ T cells from peripheral blood mononuclear cells, sampled in the first trimester of pregnancy.

The CDR3 nucleotides are TGTGCCTGGAGTATTGGAGGGGGAAACACCATATATTTT. It is translated as CAWSIGGGNTIYF. The chain recombines TRBV30 with TRBJ1-3; no clear D gene. CDR1 and CDR2 (germline): GTSNPN, SVGIG (reference sequence). V lost 2 bases, J lost 4 bases, and 9 bases lay in between. The CDR3 totals 13 residues.